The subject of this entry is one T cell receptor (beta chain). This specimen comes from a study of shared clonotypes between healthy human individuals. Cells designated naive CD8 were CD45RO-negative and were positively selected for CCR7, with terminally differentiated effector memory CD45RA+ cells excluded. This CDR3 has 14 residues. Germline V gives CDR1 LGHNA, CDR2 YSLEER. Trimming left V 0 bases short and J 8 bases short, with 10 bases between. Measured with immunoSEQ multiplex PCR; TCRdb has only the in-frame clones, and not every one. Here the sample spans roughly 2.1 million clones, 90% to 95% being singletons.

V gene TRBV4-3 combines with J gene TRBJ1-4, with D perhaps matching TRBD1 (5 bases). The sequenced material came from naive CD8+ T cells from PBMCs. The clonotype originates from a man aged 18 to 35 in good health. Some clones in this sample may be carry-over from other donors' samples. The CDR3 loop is CASSQDSGYEKLFF. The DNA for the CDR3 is TGCGCCAGCAGCCAAGACTCAGGGTACGAAAAACTGTTTTTT.